This TCR beta chain was retrieved from a study of T-cell memory formation after mild COVID-19. Across the study: Largely, the TCR clusters proved donor specific.

Study results and limitations: Mainly CM and EM harbored the contracting CD4+ clones; mainly EMRA harbored the CD8+ ones.

Points on this clonotype: Its target is unknown.

The V end lost 3 bases, the J end lost 1 base, and 0 bases lay between the germline ends. In germline, CDR1 is DFQATT, CDR2 SNEGSKA (reference sequence). The CDR3 consists of 10 residues. Researchers used 5'RACE with constant-segment primers to make TCR alpha and TCR beta cDNA libraries that carry sample barcodes and UMIs. Via MiXCR, TCRdb re-called the 5' RACE reads, giving one row per CDR3 protein. The sample holds about 170,000 distinct CDR3 sequences; approximately 13% are singletons and the top ten take approximately 3.4%. The sequence came from a man aged 18 to 30 who had mild COVID-19 (a few samples of this study predate the infection). Cell type and time point are not known. What was sequenced was PBMCs or a T cell subset sorted from them (not recorded which). V gene TRBV20-1 combines with J gene TRBJ1-2; D gene ambiguous. CDR3 residues: CSASNYGYTF. The CDR3 DNA sequence: TGCAGTGCTAGTAACTATGGCTACACCTTC.